Shown below are 24 T cell receptor beta chains from a single sample sequenced in a study of PD-L1 blockade in urothelial cancer. Clones were read by immunoSEQ multiplex PCR, and TCRdb kept only the in-frame ones, dropping some. The sample contains over 100,000 clones, under 95% of which appear only once. Regarding time point: peripheral blood 6 weeks after treatment start. The sequencing here drew on PBMCs, taken around atezolizumab (anti-PD-L1) treatment. Source of these receptors: a man between 60 and 75 years old with urothelial cancer.

The chain recombines TRBV4-3 with TRBJ1-2, with D uncertain. This CDR3 has 13 amino acids. V was shortened by 2 bases and J by 6 bases, with 10 bases between the two germline ends. Germline CDR1 reads LGHNA; CDR2 reads YSLEER. CDR3 sequence reads: CASSQSWSDGYTF. The CDR3 region has the DNA TGCGCCAGCAGCCAATCGTGGAGCGATGGCTACACCTTC.

The chain couples TRBV18 to TRBJ2-1; D possibly corresponds to TRBD1 (5 bases). CDR1 KGHSH and CDR2 LQKENI come from the germline V gene. This CDR3 contains 15 residues. Trimming stripped 2 bases from V and 8 bases from J, with 16 bases between. The CDR3 DNA is TGTGCCAGCTCACCAGGTTTTGCCAGGGAAGATGAGCAGTTCTTC. Encoded protein: CASSPGFAREDEQFF.

The CDR3 loop reads CASSGWAGSYEQYF. CDR3 sequence (DNA): TGTGCCAGCAGTGGATGGGCGGGGAGCTACGAGCAGTACTTC. The J gene is TRBJ2-7, the V gene TRBV25-1; tentatively, D is TRBD2 (6 bases). Looked up from germline, CDR1 is MGHDK and CDR2 is SYGVNS. Trimming took 4 bases from V and 3 from J, leaving 13 bases between them. The CDR3 consists of 14 residues.

This clone showed up just a few times. The V gene is TRBV13, the J gene TRBJ2-5; D perhaps matches TRBD2 (5 bases). This CDR3 has 14 residues. Germline V gene sequence: CDR1 PRHDT, CDR2 FYEKMQ (reference sequence). V lost 5 bases and J lost 9, with 19 bases in between. The DNA for the CDR3 is TGTGCCAGCAGCCTCGGACTCTCCCCCTCGGCCCAGTACTTC. Translated, it gives CASSLGLSPSAQYF.

This chain connects TRBV29-1 to TRBJ1-1, with D possibly matching TRBD1 (5 bases). This CDR3 contains 12 residues. Germline V gene lookup returns CDR1 SQVTM and CDR2 ANQGSEA. Here the CDR3 DNA reads TGCGGGGGAGGCAGGGCAGGAACTGAAGCTTTCTTT. This translates into CGGGRAGTEAFF. Combining the CDR3 with reference TRBV29-1 and TRBJ1-1 gives the whole variable domain SAVISQKPSRDICQRGTSLTIQCQVDSQVTMMFWYRQQPGQSLTLIATANQGSEATYESGFVIDKFPISRPNLTFSTLTVSNMSPEDSSIYLCGGGRAGTEAFFGQGTRLTVV.

The CDR3 DNA sequence: TGCGCCAGCAGCTTGGCTGTCTCGACCGCGGACCAAGAGACCCAGTACTTC. It codes for CASSLAVSTADQETQYF. The chain is built from TRBV5-1 and TRBJ2-5; no definite D call. Per germline, CDR1 SGHRS and CDR2 YFSETQ. The V gene lost 0 bases and the J gene lost 0 bases, with 15 bases spanning the gap. This CDR3 is built from 17 residues.

The chain links TRBV9 to TRBJ2-2; 8 bases agree with TRBD2. The CDR3 runs to 16 residues. Germline-derived CDR1 and CDR2 are SGDLS and YYNGEE. The junction had 7 bases not matched to a gene; V was cut back by 3 bases and J by 3 bases. This chain's CDR3 is CASSGAGGAHTGELFF. DNA for the CDR3: TGTGCCAGCAGCGGCGCCGGGGGGGCGCACACCGGGGAGCTGTTTTTT.

V gene TRBV28 combines with J gene TRBJ1-2; 10 nucleotides line up with TRBD1. The CDR3 consists of 16 residues. V was clipped by 3 bases and J by 2 bases; unmatched bases: 6. Germline lookup yields CDR1 MDHEN and CDR2 SYDVKM. The CDR3 DNA reads as TGTGCCAGCAGTTTGGGGGGACAGGGGTCAAACTATGGCTACACCTTC. Translation gives CASSLGGQGSNYGYTF.

The chain uses TRBV7-2 and TRBJ2-5; D not resolved. Between the trimmed V and J ends, which lost 4 bases and 5 bases, there was a span of 11 bases. Germline lookup yields CDR1 SGHTA and CDR2 FQGNSA. The CDR3 has 13 residues. The chain's CDR3 is CASSSPPRETQYF. The CDR3 region has the DNA TGTGCCAGCAGCTCCCCCCCGCGGGAGACCCAGTACTTC.

The chain recombines TRBV5-1 with TRBJ2-2; D perhaps matches TRBD1 (7 bases). V was trimmed by 1 base and J by 4 bases, leaving 11 bases between them. CDR3 length: 15 amino acids. Germline CDR1 is SGHRS and CDR2 is YFSETQ. CDR3 DNA sequence: TGCGCCAGCAGCTTGCGTCAGGGGGGCACCGGGGAGCTGTTTTTT. Translated, it gives CASSLRQGGTGELFF.

The chain carries TRBV6-5 and TRBJ2-7; D may be TRBD2 (5 bases). The CDR3 is 12 residues long. CDR1 MNHEY and CDR2 SVGAGI come from the germline V gene. V lost 8 bases, J lost 7 bases, and 15 bases lay in between. CDR3 in amino acids: CASRGGTGEQYF. CDR3 nucleotide sequence: TGTGCCAGCCGTGGAGGAACGGGGGAGCAGTACTTC.

The genes are TRBV2 and TRBJ2-7; possible D gene TRBD1, 5 bases. Germline CDR1 and CDR2: SNHLY and FYNNEI. The V and J ends lost 7 bases and 4 bases respectively, with 20 bases between them. This CDR3 is 15 amino acids long. The CDR3 DNA sequence: TGTGCCAGCACGTTCGGTCGCGGACATCCATACGAGCAGTACTTC. It is translated as CASTFGRGHPYEQYF.

The rearrangement links TRBV5-1 to TRBJ2-2; the match to TRBD2 covers 13 bases. This CDR3 spans 17 amino acids. The germline V gene has CDR1 SGHRS and CDR2 YFSETQ. The J segment lost 5 bases and the V segment lost 3 bases, leaving 7 bases of the junction unmatched. As DNA, the CDR3 is TGCGCCAGCAGCTCCTGGACTAGCGGGAGCAATACCGGGGAGCTGTTTTTT. Residues: CASSSWTSGSNTGELFF. Using reference TRBV5-1 and TRBJ2-2 for the parts outside the CDR3, the full variable domain is KAGVTQTPRYLIKTRGQQVTLSCSPISGHRSVSWYQQTPGQGLQFLFEYFSETQRNKGNFPGRFSGRQFSNSRSEMNVSTLELGDSALYLCASSSWTSGSNTGELFFGEGSRLTVL.

The chain uses TRBV4-1 and TRBJ2-5; D is unclear. The V gene's germline CDR1 is MGHRA and CDR2 YSYEKL. This CDR3 region has 13 residues. V dropped 11 bases and J dropped 7 bases, with 20 bases sitting between them. The CDR3 sequence: CASNLPPDWTQYF. CDR3 DNA sequence: TGCGCCTCCAACCTTCCCCCTGACTGGACCCAGTACTTC.

The J gene is TRBJ1-2, the V gene TRBV4-1; D remains ambiguous. The CDR3 is 12 amino acids. Germline assignment: CDR1 MGHRA and CDR2 YSYEKL. Trimming removed 1 base at V and 5 bases at J, with 5 bases between. The CDR3 spells CASSQATYGYTF. The DNA for the CDR3 is TGCGCCAGCAGCCAAGCGACATATGGCTACACCTTC.

CDR3 in DNA: TGTGCCAGCAGCTTCCCCAATTTAGCGCAGTATTTT. Translating it yields CASSFPNLAQYF. The rearrangement uses TRBV7-2 and TRBJ2-3; D uncertain. Trimming removed 3 bases at V and 10 bases at J, with 11 bases between. Looked up from germline, CDR1 is SGHTA and CDR2 is FQGNSA. This CDR3 has 12 residues.

This chain connects TRBV9 to TRBJ2-2; no reliable D call. This CDR3 contains 15 residues. Germline V gene data show CDR1 as SGDLS and CDR2 as YYNGEE. The V gene lost 1 base and the J gene lost 6 bases, with 13 bases spanning the gap. In DNA form, the CDR3 reads TGTGCCAGCAGCGTATACCCGGCACTATCCGGGGAGCTGTTTTTT. It encodes CASSVYPALSGELFF.

The rearrangement joins TRBV28 to TRBJ1-1, with a weak D call TRBD1 (6 bases). V lost 6 bases, J lost 5 bases, and 19 bases lay in between. Per germline, CDR1 MDHEN and CDR2 SYDVKM. CDR3 length: 15 amino acids. CDR3 loop: CASSNTGSTDTEAFF. The CDR3 DNA sequence: TGTGCCAGCAGCAACACAGGGTCGACAGATACTGAAGCTTTCTTT.

This clone has only one observation. The chain is built from TRBV5-1 and TRBJ2-7, with D possibly TRBD2 on 5 matching bases. The CDR3 runs 15 residues. The V gene lost 0 bases and the J gene lost 2 bases, with 12 bases spanning the gap. Per the germline V gene, CDR1 is SGHRS and CDR2 is YFSETQ. CDR3 protein: CASSLVGDGAYEQYF. The CDR3 DNA reads as TGCGCCAGCAGCTTGGTAGGTGACGGGGCCTACGAGCAGTACTTC.

This sequence joins TRBV6-1 and TRBJ1-2; 12 bases are shared with TRBD1. Germline V gene sequence: CDR1 MNHNS, CDR2 SASEGT. After removal of 4 bases from V and 8 bases from J, the junction contained 11 bases not matched to a gene. The CDR3 loop spans 16 amino acids. DNA for the CDR3: TGTGCCAGCAGTGCCGGGACAGGGGGCGCGGTTGGAGGCTACACCTTC. Its protein is CASSAGTGGAVGGYTF.

The chain combines TRBV6-1 with TRBJ2-5, with D possibly TRBD2 on 7 matching bases. Germline CDR1 MNHNS, CDR2 SASEGT. V shed 3 bases and J shed 5 bases, with 13 bases lying between them. The CDR3 contains 14 residues. CDR3 sequence (DNA): TGTGCCAGCAGTGAGGGGGGGGCTCTGGAGACCCAGTACTTC. As protein: CASSEGGALETQYF.

The genes are TRBV27 and TRBJ2-3; 12 positions agree with TRBD1. J was trimmed by 3 bases and V by 3 bases; bases with no gene match: 4. CDR1 is MNHEY, CDR2 SMNVEV, per germline (reference sequence). This CDR3 contains 16 residues. This chain's CDR3 is CASSFRDRGQTDTQYF. The CDR3 region has the DNA TGTGCCAGCAGTTTTAGGGACAGGGGGCAAACAGATACGCAGTATTTT.

This chain connects TRBV5-1 to TRBJ2-5; D remains unclear. V lost 4 bases to trimming and J lost 3 bases, with 10 bases between them. The CDR3 runs to 13 residues. Germline V gives CDR1 SGHRS, CDR2 YFSETQ. The CDR3 loop reads CASSLNTKETQYF. In DNA, the CDR3 is TGCGCCAGCAGCCTTAACACGAAAGAGACCCAGTACTTC.

The chain carries TRBV18 and TRBJ2-1; 14 nucleotides match TRBD2. The CDR3 has 16 residues. Germline assignment: CDR1 KGHSH and CDR2 LQKENI. V was pared by 4 bases and J by 8 bases, with 7 bases of the junction left unmatched. The CDR3: CASSLAGTSGGHEQFF. Written as DNA, the CDR3 is TGTGCCAGCTCACTGGCCGGGACTAGCGGGGGACATGAGCAGTTCTTC.